These 14 T cell receptor beta chains share one sample of origin, sequenced in a study of T cell responses to AZD1222 COVID-19 vaccine. Clones were sequenced by immunoSEQ multiplex PCR, and TCRdb holds only the in-frame ones, with some missing. There are roughly 250,000 clones in the sample; just over 90% occur only once, and 0.55% lies in the top ten. The starting material was peripheral blood, obtained on day 0 of AZD1222 vaccination. The receptors shown here come from an adult in good health.

V and J are TRBV7-9 and TRBJ2-3, with D hard to call. V was shortened by 6 bases and J by 5 bases, with 18 bases between the two germline ends. This CDR3 has 15 residues. Per the germline V gene, CDR1 is SEHNR and CDR2 is FQNEAQ (reference sequence). CDR3 coding DNA: TGTGCCAGCAGAGATTTGGCCGCTCTCGTAGATACGCAGTATTTT. It yields the protein CASRDLAALVDTQYF.

This chain connects TRBV3-1 (or the pseudogene TRBV3-2) to TRBJ1-1, with D perhaps matching TRBD1 (6 bases). From germline, CDR1 is LGHDT and CDR2 YNNKEL (reference sequence). There are 14 residues in the CDR3. V lost 3 bases and J lost 5, with 13 bases in between. The CDR3 DNA follows: TGTGCCAGCAGCCAGTTCGGGGGGCAAACTGAAGCTTTCTTT. Amino acids: CASSQFGGQTEAFF.

In regard to this clone: One end of the junction is discordant with germline, which a read error may explain. The chain recombines TRBV5-1 with TRBJ1-4; perhaps TRBD1 as D (6 bases). The CDR3 contains 16 residues. From germline, CDR1 is SGHRS and CDR2 YFSETQ. The CDR3 protein is CTSSLRQAATNEKLFF. The CDR3 region has the DNA TGCACCAGCAGCTTAAGACAGGCTGCAACTAATGAAAAACTGTTTTTT.

This clone was seen a few times. The genes are TRBV9 and TRBJ2-2, with TRBD1 matching 7 bases. The germline gives CDR1 SGDLS, CDR2 YYNGEE. The CDR3 covers 16 residues. V was pared by 4 bases and J by 5 bases, with 11 bases of the junction left unmatched. This CDR3 reads CASSTQTGIRTGELFF. The CDR3 DNA reads TGTGCCAGCAGCACACAGACAGGGATTAGGACCGGGGAGCTGTTTTTT.

The chain links TRBV5-1 to TRBJ2-5; D may correspond to TRBD1 or TRBD2 (5 bases each). Germline V gene sequence: CDR1 SGHRS, CDR2 YFSETQ. This CDR3 comprises 14 residues. The V end lost 3 bases, the J end lost 6 bases, and 15 bases lay between the germline ends. The CDR3 sequence is CASSSAGSKKTQYF. The CDR3 DNA is TGCGCCAGCAGCTCGGCAGGGAGTAAAAAGACCCAGTACTTC.

This chain connects TRBV5-4 to TRBJ2-7, with D possibly TRBD2 on 5 matching bases. V was clipped by 0 bases and J by 0 bases, with 10 bases between them. From germline, CDR1 is SGHNT and CDR2 YYREEE (reference sequence). CDR3 length: 15 amino acids. The CDR3 DNA is TGTGCCAGCAGCTTGGGGACGGGAAGCTCCTACGAGCAGTACTTC. This codes for CASSLGTGSSYEQYF.

This clone showed up just once. The chain carries TRBV4-3 and TRBJ2-1; D is ambiguous. Trimming removed 4 bases from V and 0 bases from J, with 4 bases in between. The CDR3 consists of 13 residues. Germline CDR1 is LGHNA and CDR2 is YSLEER. CDR3 DNA: TGCGCCAGCAGCCCAAGCTCCTACAATGAGCAGTTCTTC. It encodes CASSPSSYNEQFF.

V gene TRBV3-1 (or the pseudogene TRBV3-2) combines with J gene TRBJ1-2; 7 nucleotides agree with TRBD1. This CDR3 spans 16 amino acids. Trimming at V came to 0 bases and at J to 4 bases, leaving 8 bases not matched to a gene. Per germline, CDR1 LGHDT and CDR2 YNNKEL (reference sequence). The CDR3 bases are TGTGCCAGCAGCCAAGACCGGCGGGCAGGGGGCTATGGCTACACCTTC. Amino acid sequence: CASSQDRRAGGYGYTF.

This chain links TRBV7-2 with TRBJ2-1; D could derive from TRBD1 or TRBD2 (5 bases each). Germline V gene data show CDR1 as SGHTA and CDR2 as FQGNSA. The CDR3 is made up of 12 amino acids. Trimming took 4 bases from V and 9 from J, leaving 10 bases between them. CDR3 region: CASSSGPGEQFF. The DNA for the CDR3 is TGTGCCAGCAGCTCGGGACCCGGTGAGCAGTTCTTC.

The chain carries TRBV6-5 and TRBJ1-2; 12 bases are a match to TRBD1. The CDR3 runs 15 residues. V shed 8 bases, J shed 1 base, and the junction held 5 bases outside the gene matches. CDR1 and CDR2 (germline): MNHEY, SVGAGI. The CDR3 is CASRDRGRSNYGYTF. CDR3 in DNA: TGTGCCAGCCGGGACAGGGGGCGTAGTAACTATGGCTACACCTTC.

The gene calls are TRBV9 and TRBJ1-5; tentative D call: TRBD1 (6 bases). CDR3 length: 16 amino acids. Trimming removed 3 bases from V and 5 bases from J, with 18 bases in between. From germline, CDR1 is SGDLS and CDR2 YYNGEE. CDR3 DNA sequence: TGTGCCAGCAGCGCCTACGCGGACAGCCTAGATCAGCCCCAGCATTTT. Translating it yields CASSAYADSLDQPQHF.

The chain carries TRBV4-1 and TRBJ2-7; no reliable D call. The CDR3 is made up of 16 amino acids. V was trimmed by 0 bases and J by 5 bases, leaving 17 bases between them. Germline CDR1 MGHRA, CDR2 YSYEKL. In DNA form, the CDR3 reads TGCGCCAGCAGCCAAGATGTGCGAGCCGGTTGGGACGAGCAGTACTTC. Encoded protein: CASSQDVRAGWDEQYF.

The chain links TRBV19 to TRBJ1-2, with D possibly matching TRBD1 (5 bases). Germline V gene data show CDR1 as LNHDA and CDR2 as SQIVND (reference sequence). The CDR3 loop spans 14 amino acids. Trimming pared 6 bases from V and 5 bases from J, leaving 16 bases between. As DNA, the CDR3 is TGTGCCAGTAGGGCCCCCCGGGACGGTTATGGCTACACCTTC. Its translation is CASRAPRDGYGYTF.

This sequence joins TRBV28 and TRBJ1-5; D may be TRBD1 (5 bases). This CDR3 comprises 16 residues. Germline V gene data show CDR1 as MDHEN and CDR2 as SYDVKM. With 7 bases removed from V and 7 bases from J, the gap between germline ends came to 23 bases. The chain's CDR3 is CASTKRPAGLGQPQHF. In DNA, the CDR3 is TGTGCCAGCACTAAACGCCCGGCAGGGCTGGGGCAGCCCCAGCATTTT.